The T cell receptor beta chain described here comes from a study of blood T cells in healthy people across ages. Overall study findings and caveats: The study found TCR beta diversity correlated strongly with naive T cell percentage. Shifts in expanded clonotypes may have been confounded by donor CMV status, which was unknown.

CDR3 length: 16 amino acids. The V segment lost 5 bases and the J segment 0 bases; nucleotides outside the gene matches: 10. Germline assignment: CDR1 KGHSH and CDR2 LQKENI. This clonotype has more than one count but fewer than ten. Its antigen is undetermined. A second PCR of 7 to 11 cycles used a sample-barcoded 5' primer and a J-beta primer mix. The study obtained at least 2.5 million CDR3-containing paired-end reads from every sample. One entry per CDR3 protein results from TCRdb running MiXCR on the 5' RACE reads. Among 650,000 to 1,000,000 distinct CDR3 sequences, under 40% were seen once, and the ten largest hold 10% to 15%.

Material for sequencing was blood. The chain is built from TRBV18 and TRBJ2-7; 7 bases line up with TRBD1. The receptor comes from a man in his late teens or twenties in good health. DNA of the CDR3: TGTGCCAGCTCAAGACAGGGACACTCCAGCTCCTACGAGCAGTACTTC. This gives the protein CASSRQGHSSSYEQYF.